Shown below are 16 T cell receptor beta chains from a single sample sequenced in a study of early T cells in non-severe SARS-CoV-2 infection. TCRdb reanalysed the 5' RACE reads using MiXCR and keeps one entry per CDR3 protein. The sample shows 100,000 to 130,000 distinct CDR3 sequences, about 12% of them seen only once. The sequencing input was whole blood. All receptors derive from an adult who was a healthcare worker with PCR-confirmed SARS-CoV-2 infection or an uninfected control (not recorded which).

Here the CDR3 DNA reads TGTGCCAGCAGCCAAGCGCCTAGGAGCGGGGGGGGAGAGACCCAGTACTTC. Protein: CASSQAPRSGGGETQYF. This sequence joins TRBV3-1 and TRBJ2-5, with 10 bases aligning to TRBD2. The CDR3 is 17 residues long. V was clipped by 1 base and J by 4 bases; unmatched bases: 9. Germline values: CDR1 LGHDT, CDR2 YNNKEL (reference sequence).

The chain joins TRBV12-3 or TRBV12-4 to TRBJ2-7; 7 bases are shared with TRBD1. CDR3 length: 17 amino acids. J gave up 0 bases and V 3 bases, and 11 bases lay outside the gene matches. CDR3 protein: CASSLRGRSSSSYEQYF. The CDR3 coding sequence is TGTGCCAGCAGTTTGAGGGGGCGTTCCTCAAGCTCCTACGAGCAGTACTTC.

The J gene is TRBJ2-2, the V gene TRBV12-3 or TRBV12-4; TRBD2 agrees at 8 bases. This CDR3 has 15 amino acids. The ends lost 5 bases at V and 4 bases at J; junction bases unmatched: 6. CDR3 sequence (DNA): TGTGCCAGCAGTCCGGCGGGGGGCTTCACCGGGGAGCTGTTTTTT. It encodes CASSPAGGFTGELFF.

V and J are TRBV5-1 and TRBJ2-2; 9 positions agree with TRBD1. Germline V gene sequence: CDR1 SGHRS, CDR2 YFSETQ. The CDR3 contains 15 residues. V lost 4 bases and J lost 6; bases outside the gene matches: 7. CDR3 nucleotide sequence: TGCGCCAGCAGCGCCCGGACAGGGGTAGCCGGGGAGCTGTTTTTT. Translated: CASSARTGVAGELFF.

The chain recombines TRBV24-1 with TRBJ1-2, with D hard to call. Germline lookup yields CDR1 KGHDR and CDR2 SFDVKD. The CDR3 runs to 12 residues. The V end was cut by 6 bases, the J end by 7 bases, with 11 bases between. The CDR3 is CATSTFDGGYTF. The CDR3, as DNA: TGTGCCACCAGTACCTTCGATGGTGGCTACACCTTC.

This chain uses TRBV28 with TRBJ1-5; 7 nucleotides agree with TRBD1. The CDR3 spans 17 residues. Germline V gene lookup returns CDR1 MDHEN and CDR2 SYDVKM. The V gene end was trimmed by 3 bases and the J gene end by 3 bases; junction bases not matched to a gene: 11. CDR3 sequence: CASSLGGQSLINQPQHF. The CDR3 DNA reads TGTGCCAGCAGTTTGGGGGGACAGAGCCTTATCAATCAGCCCCAGCATTTT.

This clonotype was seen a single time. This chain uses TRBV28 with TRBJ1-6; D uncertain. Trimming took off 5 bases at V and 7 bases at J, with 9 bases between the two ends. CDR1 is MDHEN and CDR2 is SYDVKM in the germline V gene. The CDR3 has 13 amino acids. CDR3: CASSPGPNSPLHF. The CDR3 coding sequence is TGTGCCAGCAGTCCGGGTCCAAATTCACCCCTCCACTTT. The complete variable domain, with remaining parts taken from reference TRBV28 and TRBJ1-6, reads DVKVTQSSRYLVKRTGEKVFLECVQDMDHENMFWYRQDPGLGLRLIYFSYDVKMKEKGDIPEGYSVSREKKERFSLILESASTNQTSMYLCASSPGPNSPLHFGNGTRLTVT.

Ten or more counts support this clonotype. CDR3 protein: CATITVALHGYEQYF. CDR3 coding DNA: TGTGCCACCATAACGGTGGCATTGCACGGTTACGAGCAGTACTTC. J is TRBJ2-7 and V is TRBV10-3; no clear D. The germline gives CDR1 ENHRY, CDR2 SYGVKD. The CDR3 spans 15 residues. With 10 bases removed from V and 4 bases from J, the gap between germline ends came to 23 bases.

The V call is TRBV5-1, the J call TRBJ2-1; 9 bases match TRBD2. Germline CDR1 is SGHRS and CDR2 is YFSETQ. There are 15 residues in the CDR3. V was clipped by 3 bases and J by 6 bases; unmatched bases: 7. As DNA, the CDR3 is TGCGCCAGCAGCTCGGCGGGAGGGCCGGGCAATGAGCAGTTCTTC. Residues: CASSSAGGPGNEQFF.

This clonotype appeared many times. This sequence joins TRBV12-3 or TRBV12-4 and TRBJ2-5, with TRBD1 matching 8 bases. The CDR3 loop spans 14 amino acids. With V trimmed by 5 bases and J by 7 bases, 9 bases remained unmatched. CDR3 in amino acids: CASSPKPGQATQYF. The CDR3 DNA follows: TGTGCCAGCAGTCCGAAGCCGGGACAGGCGACCCAGTACTTC.

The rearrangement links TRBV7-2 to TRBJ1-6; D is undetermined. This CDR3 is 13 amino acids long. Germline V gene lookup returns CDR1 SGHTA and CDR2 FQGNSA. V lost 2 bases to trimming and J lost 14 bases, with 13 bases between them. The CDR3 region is CASSLSPQVTLHF. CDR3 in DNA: TGTGCCAGCAGCTTATCGCCGCAGGTGACCCTCCACTTT. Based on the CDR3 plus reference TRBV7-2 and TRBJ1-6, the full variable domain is GAGVSQSPSNKVTEKGKDVELRCDPISGHTALYWYRQSLGQGLEFLIYFQGNSAPDKSGLPSDRFSAERTGGSVSTLTIQRTQQEDSAVYLCASSLSPQVTLHFGNGTRLTVT.

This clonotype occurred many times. CDR3 DNA sequence: TGTGCCAGCAGTTACGGACTTGGGGGCTATCAAGAGACCCAGTACTTC. Translated, it gives CASSYGLGGYQETQYF. V is TRBV6-6 and J is TRBJ2-5; possibly TRBD1 for D (6 bases). In germline, CDR1 is MNHNY, CDR2 SVGAGI (reference sequence). CDR3 length equals 16 residues. V lost 2 bases and J 2 bases, leaving 15 bases between the germline ends.

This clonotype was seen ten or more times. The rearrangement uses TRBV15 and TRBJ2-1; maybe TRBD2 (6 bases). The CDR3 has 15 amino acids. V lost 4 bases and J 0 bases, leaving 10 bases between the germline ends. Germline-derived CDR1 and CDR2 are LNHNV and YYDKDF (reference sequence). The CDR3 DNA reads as TGTGCCACCAGCAAGACTAGGAGCTCCTACAATGAGCAGTTCTTC. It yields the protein CATSKTRSSYNEQFF.

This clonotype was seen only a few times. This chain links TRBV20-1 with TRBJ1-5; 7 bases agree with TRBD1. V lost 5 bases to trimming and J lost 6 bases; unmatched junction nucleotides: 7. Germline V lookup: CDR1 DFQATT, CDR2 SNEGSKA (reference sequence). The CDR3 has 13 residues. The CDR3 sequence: CSAGTERGQPQHF. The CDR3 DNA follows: TGCAGTGCTGGGACAGAGAGGGGTCAGCCCCAGCATTTT.

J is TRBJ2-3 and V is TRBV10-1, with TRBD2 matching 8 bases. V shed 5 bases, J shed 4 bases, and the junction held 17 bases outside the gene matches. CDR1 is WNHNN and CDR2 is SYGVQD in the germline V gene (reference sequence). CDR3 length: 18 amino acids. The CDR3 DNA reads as TGCGCCAGCAGTCCGGTCCGGGGGACTAGTAATATGCCAGATACGCAGTATTTT. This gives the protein CASSPVRGTSNMPDTQYF.

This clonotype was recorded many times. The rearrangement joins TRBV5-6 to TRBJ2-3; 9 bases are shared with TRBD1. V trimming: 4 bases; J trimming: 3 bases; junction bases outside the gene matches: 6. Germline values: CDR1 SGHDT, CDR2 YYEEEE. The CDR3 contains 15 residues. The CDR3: CASSGGQGKTDTQYF. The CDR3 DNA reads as TGTGCCAGCAGCGGGGGACAGGGTAAAACAGATACGCAGTATTTT.